Presented here are 20 T cell receptor beta chains from one specimen sequenced in a study of blood T cell repertoires in COVID-19. Sequencing was performed with immunoSEQ multiplex PCR; in TCRdb, only in-frame clones are kept and a portion is missing. The table has about 250,000 clones, more than 80% seen once. The sample comprised PBMCs or T cells enriched from blood (not recorded which). These receptors were collected from a woman younger than 30 who had recovered from COVID-19.

The CDR3 bases are TGTGCCACGTTTATGGGGGGCCAGGGGGCCTACGAGCAGTACTTC. Translation: CATFMGGQGAYEQYF. The chain has TRBV7-6 and TRBJ2-7; TRBD1 is a possible D gene (7 bases). The CDR3 has 15 amino acids. The germline V and J ends were trimmed by 10 bases and 2 bases, with 21 bases remaining between them. CDR1 is SGHVS, CDR2 FNYEAQ, per germline.

This chain joins TRBV6-5 and TRBJ2-1; a weak D match, TRBD2 (6 bases). This CDR3 has 13 residues. V gave up 2 bases and J gave up 10 bases, with 12 bases separating them. CDR1 is MNHEY, CDR2 SVGAGI, per germline. In nucleotides, the CDR3 is TGTGCCAGCAGTTACGGGGGAGGACGGGAGCAGTTCTTC. It is translated as CASSYGGGREQFF.

CDR3 DNA: TGTGCCAGCAGTTTTACAGGACACGTTAGCAATCAGCCCCAGCATTTT. Translation gives CASSFTGHVSNQPQHF. V is TRBV28 and J is TRBJ1-5, with a tentative D call TRBD1 (5 bases). Deletions cut 3 bases from V and 0 bases from J, with 12 bases between. Germline V lookup: CDR1 MDHEN, CDR2 SYDVKM. CDR3 length: 16 amino acids.

The chain is built from TRBV19 and TRBJ1-5; weak D call: TRBD1 (5 bases). The CDR3 extends over 13 amino acids. Germline CDR1 reads LNHDA; CDR2 reads SQIVND (reference sequence). Trimming shortened V by 4 bases and J by 9 bases, and 13 bases separated the two germline ends. DNA of the CDR3: TGTGCCAGTAGTACAGGGCAGGGATGGCCCCAGCATTTT. Translating gives CASSTGQGWPQHF.

The rearrangement uses TRBV11-3 and TRBJ2-6, with 10 bases matching TRBD1. This CDR3 has 18 residues. Germline values: CDR1 SGHNT, CDR2 YENEEA. V lost 5 bases, J lost 0 bases, and 7 bases stayed unmatched. The CDR3 bases are TGTGCCAGCAGCCCCGGGACAGGGGACCCCTCTGGGGCCAACGTCCTGACTTTC. Translating it yields CASSPGTGDPSGANVLTF.

This clone appeared a single time. The chain joins TRBV5-5 to TRBJ1-5; D possibly corresponds to TRBD1 (6 bases). The CDR3 loop spans 14 amino acids. V lost 3 bases and J lost 4, with 11 bases in between. In germline, CDR1 is SGHKS, CDR2 YYEKEE (reference sequence). CDR3 coding DNA: TGTGCCAGCAGCTCACAGGGAGGGAATCAGCCCCAGCATTTT. Translated, it gives CASSSQGGNQPQHF.

The chain has TRBV7-8 and TRBJ2-7; 7 bases are a match to TRBD2. V lost 6 bases to trimming and J lost 4 bases; unmatched junction nucleotides: 9. Germline V gene sequence: CDR1 SGHVS, CDR2 FQNEAQ. The CDR3 contains 14 residues. CDR3 sequence (DNA): TGTGCCAGCAGTCGTTCGGGGGGACTGTACGAGCAGTACTTC. Translating gives CASSRSGGLYEQYF.

This sequence joins TRBV1 and TRBJ2-7; TRBD2, the D gene given by the table, was not confirmed from the DNA. TRBV1 is a documented pseudogene. The CDR3 is made up of 17 amino acids. The chain's CDR3 is CTSSKAASGVGGYEQYF. Here the CDR3 DNA reads TGCACCAGCAGCAAAGCGGCTAGCGGGGTCGGTGGGTACGAGCAGTACTTC.

The gene calls are TRBV12-2 and TRBJ2-3; TRBD2, the D gene given by the table, was not confirmed from the DNA. TRBV12-2 is reported as a pseudogene. The CDR3 contains 13 residues. The CDR3 protein is CASRTRYTDTQYF. The CDR3 DNA is TGTGCAAGTCGCACCCGGTACACAGATACGCAGTATTTT.

J is TRBJ1-2 and V is TRBV6-4; 9 bases are a match to TRBD1. With 2 bases clipped from V and 1 base from J, the junction kept 11 bases outside the gene matches. The CDR3 spans 18 residues. Germline-derived CDR1 and CDR2 are MRHNA and SNTAGT. The DNA for the CDR3 is TGTGCCAGCAGTGACCCACCCGGGACAGGGTTCCTTAACTATGGCTACACCTTC. Translation gives CASSDPPGTGFLNYGYTF.

The CDR3, as DNA: TGTGCCAGCAGCCAGGGGGGGAGGAGAGAAGCTTTCTTT. This codes for CASSQGGRREAFF. The J gene is TRBJ1-1, the V gene TRBV7-8; TRBD1 matches 7 bases. Germline loops: CDR1 SGHVS, CDR2 FQNEAQ. The CDR3 runs 13 residues. Germline trimming cut 5 bases from V and 8 bases from J; bases unmatched to any gene: 8.

The chain has TRBV6-5 and TRBJ2-7, with TRBD1 matching 8 bases. CDR3 size: 14 residues. V trimming: 4 bases; J trimming: 3 bases; junction bases outside the gene matches: 5. CDR1 and CDR2 from the germline V gene are MNHEY and SVGAGI. DNA for the CDR3: TGTGCCAGCAGTTTCGCACAGGGGGTCTACGAGCAGTACTTC. The encoded protein is CASSFAQGVYEQYF.

The chain carries TRBV5-1 and TRBJ2-7; no reliable D call. With 0 bases removed from V and 0 bases from J, the gap between germline ends came to 7 bases. Looked up from germline, CDR1 is SGHRS and CDR2 is YFSETQ. The CDR3 is made up of 14 amino acids. CDR3 sequence: CASSLVPNSYEQYF. For the CDR3, the DNA is TGCGCCAGCAGCTTGGTTCCCAACTCCTACGAGCAGTACTTC.

The V call is TRBV28, the J call TRBJ2-7; tentatively, D is TRBD1 (7 bases). The CDR3 loop spans 15 amino acids. Between the trimmed V and J ends, which lost 6 bases and 0 bases, there was a span of 15 bases. Germline V gene data show CDR1 as MDHEN and CDR2 as SYDVKM. The CDR3 reads CASRLRRDSSYEQYF. CDR3 bases: TGTGCCAGCAGACTAAGGCGGGACAGCTCCTACGAGCAGTACTTC. The entire variable domain, with the rest obtained from reference TRBV28 and TRBJ2-7, is as follows: DVKVTQSSRYLVKRTGEKVFLECVQDMDHENMFWYRQDPGLGLRLIYFSYDVKMKEKGDIPEGYSVSREKKERFSLILESASTNQTSMYLCASRLRRDSSYEQYFGPGTRLTVT.

The genes are TRBV9 and TRBJ2-3; 9 bases are a match to TRBD2. This CDR3 contains 13 residues. V dropped 5 bases and J dropped 5; count of bases not matched to a gene: 3. Germline V gene sequence: CDR1 SGDLS, CDR2 YYNGEE. The CDR3 DNA follows: TGTGCCAGCAGTAGCGGGGGACAAGATACGCAGTATTTT. Protein: CASSSGGQDTQYF.

The chain recombines TRBV7-3 with TRBJ2-3, with D tentatively TRBD2 (5 bases). Germline CDR1 reads SGHTA; CDR2 reads FQGTGA. V lost 4 bases and J 10 bases, leaving 18 bases between the germline ends. This CDR3 contains 14 residues. The CDR3 protein is CASSWGTPGDPQYF. For the CDR3, the DNA is TGTGCCAGCAGCTGGGGTACGCCCGGGGATCCGCAGTATTTT.

This chain joins TRBV24-1 and TRBJ2-1; 7 nucleotides agree with TRBD1. Trimming at V came to 5 bases and at J to 3 bases, leaving 9 bases not matched to a gene. CDR1 is KGHDR and CDR2 is SFDVKD in the germline V gene. The CDR3 is 16 residues long. The CDR3 region is CATSAVSQGDYNEQFF. The CDR3 DNA reads TGTGCCACCAGTGCCGTGAGTCAGGGGGACTACAATGAGCAGTTCTTC.

The chain combines TRBV28 with TRBJ1-1; D ambiguous. The V gene's germline CDR1 is MDHEN and CDR2 SYDVKM. V was trimmed by 4 bases and J by 0 bases, leaving 9 bases between them. This CDR3 is 14 amino acids long. CDR3 residues: CASSSPVMNTEAFF. CDR3 bases: TGTGCCAGCAGTTCCCCAGTAATGAACACTGAAGCTTTCTTT. The variable domain in full, with the rest retrieved from reference TRBV28 and TRBJ1-1, is DVKVTQSSRYLVKRTGEKVFLECVQDMDHENMFWYRQDPGLGLRLIYFSYDVKMKEKGDIPEGYSVSREKKERFSLILESASTNQTSMYLCASSSPVMNTEAFFGQGTRLTVV.

This clone appeared once. V and J are TRBV12-3 or TRBV12-4 and TRBJ1-5, with unresolved D. CDR3 length: 12 residues. Trimming pared 11 bases from V and 1 base from J, leaving 9 bases between. CDR3 residues: CAGRGSNQPQHF. As DNA, the CDR3 is TGTGCCGGGCGAGGGAGCAATCAGCCCCAGCATTTT.

The rearrangement links TRBV28 to TRBJ1-2; D gene unclear. V was shortened by 4 bases and J by 0 bases, with 6 bases between the two germline ends. Germline loops: CDR1 MDHEN, CDR2 SYDVKM. The CDR3 totals 13 residues. CDR3 bases: TGTGCCAGCAGTTCCCCAACTAACTATGGCTACACCTTC. Its translation is CASSSPTNYGYTF.